The 20 T cell receptor beta chains below come from one sample, sequenced in a study of OX40 agonist ivuxolimab in advanced cancers. TCRdb's table, derived via immunoSEQ multiplex PCR, lists solely in-frame clones and lacks some. The sample holds about 77,000 clones, around 87% seen once. The sequenced sample was CD4+ or CD8+ T cells sorted from blood, obtained in a trial of the OX40 agonist ivuxolimab. The receptors were gathered from an adult with an advanced solid tumor such as melanoma, head and neck, liver or kidney cancer.

V is TRBV7-7 and J is TRBJ2-5, with 12 bases lining up with TRBD2. The J segment lost 5 bases and the V segment lost 5 bases, leaving 9 bases of the junction unmatched. CDR3 length equals 16 residues. Per the germline V gene, CDR1 is SSHAT and CDR2 is FNYEAQ (reference sequence). The CDR3 loop is CASSETSGGPWETQYF. CDR3 DNA sequence: TGTGCCAGCAGCGAGACTAGCGGGGGCCCCTGGGAGACCCAGTACTTC.

The rearrangement uses TRBV5-6 and TRBJ1-4; 7 positions agree with TRBD1. The CDR3 sequence is 16 residues long. The ends lost 4 bases at V and 8 bases at J; junction bases unmatched: 14. Germline V lookup: CDR1 SGHDT, CDR2 YYEEEE. CDR3 in DNA: TGTGCCAGCAGCCCGACGGTGACAGGGATAAGGGAAAAACTGTTTTTT. This translates into CASSPTVTGIREKLFF.

This chain joins TRBV27 and TRBJ2-1, with TRBD2 matching over 11 bases. The CDR3 runs to 19 residues. In germline, CDR1 is MNHEY, CDR2 SMNVEV (reference sequence). V shed 2 bases and J 0 bases; nucleotides not matched to a gene: 9. The DNA of the CDR3 is TGTGCCAGCAGTTTACGGCTAGCGGGGGGCGTGAGCTCCTACAATGAGCAGTTCTTC. Its translation: CASSLRLAGGVSSYNEQFF.

This sequence joins TRBV6-5 and TRBJ2-7; TRBD2 matches 10 bases. This CDR3 is built from 15 residues. Trimming cost V 2 bases and J 6 bases; bases outside gene matches: 7. Germline CDR1 reads MNHEY; CDR2 reads SVGAGI. The CDR3 region is CASSYTASGGGEQYF. The CDR3 DNA reads TGTGCCAGCAGTTACACGGCTAGCGGGGGTGGCGAGCAGTACTTC.

The genes are TRBV6-4 and TRBJ2-7, with a weak D call TRBD2 (5 bases). In germline, CDR1 is MRHNA, CDR2 SNTAGT. V lost 3 bases to trimming and J lost 2 bases, with 11 bases between them. The CDR3 runs to 14 residues. For the CDR3, the DNA is TGTGCCAGCAGTGAGGACTGCAGAACCTACGAGCAGTACTTC. Translating gives CASSEDCRTYEQYF.

The V gene is TRBV30, the J gene TRBJ2-2, with 10 bases matching TRBD1. This CDR3 is 15 amino acids long. Germline CDR1 is GTSNPN and CDR2 is SVGIG (reference sequence). With 6 bases clipped from V and 3 bases from J, the junction kept 7 bases outside the gene matches. Here the CDR3 DNA reads TGTGCCTGTTCAACCGGGACAGGGGACACCGGGGAGCTGTTTTTT. It specifies CACSTGTGDTGELFF.

The chain carries TRBV9 and TRBJ1-4; D gene unclear. Germline values: CDR1 SGDLS, CDR2 YYNGEE. The CDR3 sequence is 13 residues long. Trimming removed 4 bases from V and 5 bases from J, with 9 bases in between. CDR3: CASSSQGNEKLFF. For the CDR3, the DNA is TGTGCCAGCAGCTCACAAGGGAATGAAAAACTGTTTTTT.

This clone appeared once. V gene TRBV9 combines with J gene TRBJ1-3; no firm D call. From germline, CDR1 is SGDLS and CDR2 YYNGEE. The V end was cut by 0 bases, the J end by 0 bases, with 4 bases between. This CDR3 contains 14 residues. CDR3 bases: TGTGCCAGCAGCGTAGACGGCTCTGGAAACACCATATATTTT. Its protein product is CASSVDGSGNTIYF.

The chain recombines TRBV28 with TRBJ2-2; 8 nucleotides line up with TRBD1. The ends lost 3 bases at V and 2 bases at J; junction bases unmatched: 5. The CDR3 sequence is 16 residues long. The V gene's germline CDR1 is MDHEN and CDR2 SYDVKM. The CDR3, as DNA: TGTGCCAGCAGTTTGACAGGGGCTCCAAACACCGGGGAGCTGTTTTTT. This codes for CASSLTGAPNTGELFF.

The V and J genes are TRBV7-9 and TRBJ2-5; 7 positions agree with TRBD1. V was pared by 6 bases and J by 2 bases, with 6 bases of the junction left unmatched. The CDR3 totals 14 residues. Germline values: CDR1 SEHNR, CDR2 FQNEAQ (reference sequence). CDR3 in DNA: TGTGCCAGCAGTAGGGACAGTCCACAAGAGACCCAGTACTTC. As protein: CASSRDSPQETQYF.

The chain combines TRBV2 with TRBJ2-3, with 8 bases lining up with TRBD1. The V and J ends lost 4 bases and 2 bases, in that order; junction bases with no gene match: 11. In germline, CDR1 is SNHLY, CDR2 FYNNEI. CDR3 length: 17 amino acids. CDR3 protein: CASSVAGGGLNTDTQYF. Written as DNA, the CDR3 is TGTGCCAGCAGTGTTGCAGGGGGCGGGTTGAACACAGATACGCAGTATTTT.

This sequence joins TRBV9 and TRBJ2-6; D is unresolved. The CDR3 loop spans 13 amino acids. V lost 4 bases, J lost 0 bases, and 2 bases lay in between. Germline CDR1 and CDR2: SGDLS and YYNGEE. The CDR3 bases are TGTGCCAGCAGCCCCTCTGGGGCCAACGTCCTGACTTTC. This gives the protein CASSPSGANVLTF. The variable domain in full, with the rest retrieved from reference TRBV9 and TRBJ2-6, is DSGVTQTPKHLITATGQRVTLRCSPRSGDLSVYWYQQSLDQGLQFLIQYYNGEERAKGNILERFSAQQFPDLHSELNLSSLELGDSALYFCASSPSGANVLTFGAGSRLTVL.

This chain links TRBV29-1 with TRBJ1-2; 9 nucleotides agree with TRBD1. This CDR3 is 12 amino acids long. Germline V gene sequence: CDR1 SQVTM, CDR2 ANQGSEA. Trimming at V came to 6 bases and at J to 6 bases, leaving 5 bases not matched to a gene. CDR3 in amino acids: CSVLQGANGYTF. CDR3 DNA: TGCAGCGTCCTACAGGGGGCGAATGGCTACACCTTC.

The chain has TRBV5-5 and TRBJ2-2, with no clear D. The CDR3 runs 13 residues. In germline, CDR1 is SGHKS, CDR2 YYEKEE (reference sequence). V was trimmed by 4 bases and J by 4 bases, leaving 8 bases between them. The CDR3 reads CASSGRVTGELFF. The CDR3 bases are TGTGCCAGCAGCGGTCGTGTCACCGGGGAGCTGTTTTTT.

This sequence joins TRBV6-5 and TRBJ1-1; D may be TRBD1 (5 bases). V dropped 4 bases and J dropped 0 bases, with 15 bases sitting between them. Germline V lookup: CDR1 MNHEY, CDR2 SVGAGI. This CDR3 is 16 amino acids long. The CDR3 DNA sequence: TGTGCCAGCAGTTCCAAAGTAGGGGCAGTGAACACTGAAGCTTTCTTT. It specifies CASSSKVGAVNTEAFF.

This chain connects TRBV5-6 to TRBJ2-3, with 7 bases aligning to TRBD1. CDR1 is SGHDT, CDR2 YYEEEE, per germline. The CDR3 covers 15 residues. The V gene end was trimmed by 4 bases and the J gene end by 3 bases; junction bases not matched to a gene: 8. The CDR3 is CASSPAYRGTDTQYF. DNA for the CDR3: TGTGCCAGCAGCCCGGCCTACAGGGGAACAGATACGCAGTATTTT.

This clone was counted once. This chain links TRBV6-5 with TRBJ2-7; TRBD2 matches at 10 bases. The V gene end was trimmed by 5 bases and the J gene end by 7 bases; junction bases not matched to a gene: 2. This CDR3 contains 12 residues. Germline values: CDR1 MNHEY, CDR2 SVGAGI. In nucleotides, the CDR3 is TGTGCCAGCAGTAAACTAGCGGGGGAGCAGTACTTC. Translated: CASSKLAGEQYF.

This clone was seen just once. V and J are TRBV28 and TRBJ1-4; a possible D gene is TRBD1 (6 bases). Trimming took 2 bases from V and 5 from J, leaving 15 bases between them. CDR3 length: 16 residues. Germline assignment: CDR1 MDHEN and CDR2 SYDVKM. CDR3 sequence: CASSLHRDPTNEKLFF. CDR3 coding DNA: TGTGCCAGCAGTTTACACAGGGATCCGACGAATGAAAAACTGTTTTTT.

The chain recombines TRBV5-4 with TRBJ2-7; D may be TRBD2 (6 bases). CDR1 and CDR2 (germline): SGHNT, YYREEE (reference sequence). The CDR3 covers 15 residues. V was pared by 0 bases and J by 0 bases, with 10 bases between. CDR3 region: CASSLGGKSSYEQYF. CDR3 coding DNA: TGTGCCAGCAGCTTGGGCGGGAAGAGCTCCTACGAGCAGTACTTC.

V usage is TRBV2 and J usage is TRBJ1-2, with D perhaps matching TRBD1 (5 bases). V shed 11 bases and J shed 4 bases, with 8 bases lying between them. There are 10 residues in the CDR3. Germline CDR1 reads SNHLY; CDR2 reads FYNNEI. Here the CDR3 DNA reads TGTGCCGGGGGGGTCTATGGCTACACCTTC. Its protein is CAGGVYGYTF.